The clone carrying this T cell receptor beta chain was counted ten times or more. Germline V gene lookup returns CDR1 SNHLY and CDR2 FYNNEI. The CDR3 runs 14 residues. V lost 6 bases, J lost 2 bases, and 13 bases lay in between. This sample is drawn from a study of molecular identifiers for immune sequencing clone quantification. Previously published methods and listed TCR primers were used for the bulk TCR libraries. TCRdb reprocessed the PCR reads via MiXCR and lists one record per CDR3 protein. The sample lists around 470,000 distinct CDR3 sequences; about a fifth were seen once. Sorting defined naive CD8 T cells as CD8+CD4-CCR7+CD45RA+.

Sequenced: naive CD8+ T cells from blood, with Jurkat cell RNA spiked in. The subset was: FACS-sorted CD8+CD4-CCR7+CD45RA+ naive T cells. The TCR comes from a human donor in good health. Some libraries in this study had Jurkat cell RNA spiked in. V and J are TRBV2 and TRBJ2-5; no firm D call. The CDR3 sequence is CASRVSFVQETQYF. The CDR3, as DNA: TGTGCCAGCAGGGTCTCTTTCGTTCAAGAGACCCAGTACTTC.